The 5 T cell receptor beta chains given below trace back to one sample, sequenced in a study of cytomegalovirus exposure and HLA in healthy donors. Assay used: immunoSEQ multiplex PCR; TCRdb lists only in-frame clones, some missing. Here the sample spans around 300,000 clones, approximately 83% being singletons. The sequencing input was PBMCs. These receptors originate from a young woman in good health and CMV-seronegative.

In nucleotides, the CDR3 is TGCGCCAGCAGCTCACAGGGTTACGACACTGAAGCTTTCTTT. The encoded protein is CASSSQGYDTEAFF. J is TRBJ1-1 and V is TRBV5-1; possible D gene TRBD1, 6 bases. The length of the CDR3 is 14 residues. The V gene's germline CDR1 is SGHRS and CDR2 YFSETQ. Deletions cut 3 bases from V and 3 bases from J, with 12 bases between.

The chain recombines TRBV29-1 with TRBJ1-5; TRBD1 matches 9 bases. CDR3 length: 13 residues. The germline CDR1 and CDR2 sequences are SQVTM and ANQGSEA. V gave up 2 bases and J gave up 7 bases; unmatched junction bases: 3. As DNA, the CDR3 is TGCAGCGTTGAAACAGGGGGCGAGCAGCCCCAGCATTTT. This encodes CSVETGGEQPQHF.

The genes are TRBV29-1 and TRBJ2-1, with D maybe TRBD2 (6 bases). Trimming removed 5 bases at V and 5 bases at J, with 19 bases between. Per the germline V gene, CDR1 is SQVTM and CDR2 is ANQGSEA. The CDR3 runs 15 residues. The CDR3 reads CSVNQSPGLNNEQFF. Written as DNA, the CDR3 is TGCAGCGTTAACCAGAGCCCGGGACTCAACAATGAGCAGTTCTTC.

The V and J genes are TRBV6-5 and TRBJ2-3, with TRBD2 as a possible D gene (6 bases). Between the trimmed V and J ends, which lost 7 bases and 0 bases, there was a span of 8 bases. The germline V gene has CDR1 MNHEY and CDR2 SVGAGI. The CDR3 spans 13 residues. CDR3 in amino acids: CASKGTSTDTQYF. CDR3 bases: TGTGCCAGCAAGGGGACTAGCACAGATACGCAGTATTTT.

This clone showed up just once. The CDR3 region has the DNA TGTGCCAGCAGTTCCCCCGGGGGGCTCTCCTACGAGCAGTACTTC. Translated: CASSSPGGLSYEQYF. V is TRBV27 and J is TRBJ2-7; tentative D call: TRBD2 (7 bases). V lost 4 bases, J lost 0 bases, and 13 bases lay in between. Germline values: CDR1 MNHEY, CDR2 SMNVEV (reference sequence). The CDR3 runs 15 residues.